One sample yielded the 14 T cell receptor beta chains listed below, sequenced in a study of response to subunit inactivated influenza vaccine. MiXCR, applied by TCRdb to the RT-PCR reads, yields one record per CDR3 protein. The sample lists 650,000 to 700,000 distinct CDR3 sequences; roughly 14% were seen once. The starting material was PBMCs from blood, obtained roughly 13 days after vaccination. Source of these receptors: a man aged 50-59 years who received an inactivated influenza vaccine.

The CDR3 DNA reads as TGTGCCAGCAACACTGGGACAGCCTACCAAGAGACCCAGTACTTC. Its protein product is CASNTGTAYQETQYF. This chain links TRBV12-3 or TRBV12-4 with TRBJ2-5; TRBD1 agrees at 7 bases. The CDR3 consists of 15 residues. The junction had 8 bases not matched to a gene; V was cut back by 7 bases and J by 0 bases.

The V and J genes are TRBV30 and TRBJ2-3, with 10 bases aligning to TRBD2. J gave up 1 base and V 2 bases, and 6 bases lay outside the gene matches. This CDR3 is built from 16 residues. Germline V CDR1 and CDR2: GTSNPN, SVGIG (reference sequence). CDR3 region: CAWSNPLAGGTDTQYF. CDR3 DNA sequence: TGTGCCTGGAGTAACCCGCTAGCGGGGGGCACAGATACGCAGTATTTT. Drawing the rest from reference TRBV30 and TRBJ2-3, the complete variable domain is SQTIHQWPATLVQPVGSPLSLECTVEGTSNPNLYWYRQAAGRGLQLLFYSVGIGQISSEVPQNLSASRPQDRQFILSSKKLLLSDSGFYLCAWSNPLAGGTDTQYFGPGTRLTVL.

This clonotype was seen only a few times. As DNA, the CDR3 is TGTGCCACCAGCAGTCCTTTTATGGGACTAGCGGGACCTACCGCAGACGAGCAGTACTTC. Its protein product is CATSSPFMGLAGPTADEQYF. The genes are TRBV15 and TRBJ2-7, with 13 bases matching TRBD2. The germline V gene encodes CDR1 LNHNV and CDR2 YYDKDF (reference sequence). The CDR3 sequence is 20 residues long. After removal of 3 bases from V and 5 bases from J, the junction contained 19 bases not matched to a gene.

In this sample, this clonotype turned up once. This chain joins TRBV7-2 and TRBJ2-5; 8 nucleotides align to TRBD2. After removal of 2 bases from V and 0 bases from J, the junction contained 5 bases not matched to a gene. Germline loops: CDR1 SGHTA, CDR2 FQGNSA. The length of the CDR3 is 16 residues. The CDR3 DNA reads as TGTGCCAGCAGCTTATCGGTAGCGGGGTACCAAGAGACCCAGTACTTC. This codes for CASSLSVAGYQETQYF.

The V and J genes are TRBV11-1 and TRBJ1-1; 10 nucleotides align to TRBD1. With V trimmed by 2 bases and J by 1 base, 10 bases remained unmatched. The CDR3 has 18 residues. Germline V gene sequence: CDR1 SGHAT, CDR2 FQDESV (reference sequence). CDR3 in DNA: TGTGCCAGCAGCTTATTCCGGGACAGGGGCGAACCGAACACTGAAGCTTTCTTT. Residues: CASSLFRDRGEPNTEAFF.

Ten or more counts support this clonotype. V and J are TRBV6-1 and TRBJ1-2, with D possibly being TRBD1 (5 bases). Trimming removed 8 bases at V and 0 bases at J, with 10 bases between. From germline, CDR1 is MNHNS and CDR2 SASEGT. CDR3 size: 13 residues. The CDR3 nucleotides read TGTGCCAGCGGGGACCACCCTAACTATGGCTACACCTTC. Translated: CASGDHPNYGYTF.

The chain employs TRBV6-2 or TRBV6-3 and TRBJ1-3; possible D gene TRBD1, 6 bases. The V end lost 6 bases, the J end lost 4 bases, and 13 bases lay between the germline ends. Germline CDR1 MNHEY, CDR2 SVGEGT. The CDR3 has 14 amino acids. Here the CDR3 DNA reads TGTGCCAGCAGCGCTACAGGGCCGGGAAACACCATATATTTT. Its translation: CASSATGPGNTIYF.

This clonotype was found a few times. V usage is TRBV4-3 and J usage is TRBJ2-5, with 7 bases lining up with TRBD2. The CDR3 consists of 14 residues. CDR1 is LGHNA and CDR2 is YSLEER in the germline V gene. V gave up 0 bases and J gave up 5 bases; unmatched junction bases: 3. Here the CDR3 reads CASSQDLGGETQYF. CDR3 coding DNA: TGCGCCAGCAGCCAAGATTTGGGGGGGGAGACCCAGTACTTC.

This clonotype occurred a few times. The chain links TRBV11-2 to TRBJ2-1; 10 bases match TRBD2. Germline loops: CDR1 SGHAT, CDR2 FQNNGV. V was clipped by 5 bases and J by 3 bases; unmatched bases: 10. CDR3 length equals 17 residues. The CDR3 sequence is CASSGVASGRFYNEQFF. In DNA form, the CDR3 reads TGTGCCAGCAGCGGGGTGGCTAGCGGGAGATTCTACAATGAGCAGTTCTTC. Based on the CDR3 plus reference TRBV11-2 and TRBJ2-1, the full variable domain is EAGVAQSPRYKIIEKRQSVAFWCNPISGHATLYWYQQILGQGPKLLIQFQNNGVVDDSQLPKDRFSAERLKGVDSTLKIQPAKLEDSAVYLCASSGVASGRFYNEQFFGPGTRLTVL.

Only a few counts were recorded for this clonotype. The CDR3, as DNA: TGTGCCAGCAGTTACGACAGGGAGTATGGCTACACCTTC. This codes for CASSYDREYGYTF. The chain joins TRBV6-5 to TRBJ1-2; TRBD1 matches at 7 bases. J was trimmed by 5 bases and V by 2 bases; bases with no gene match: 2. Germline V CDR1 and CDR2: MNHEY, SVGAGI. The CDR3 is 13 residues long.

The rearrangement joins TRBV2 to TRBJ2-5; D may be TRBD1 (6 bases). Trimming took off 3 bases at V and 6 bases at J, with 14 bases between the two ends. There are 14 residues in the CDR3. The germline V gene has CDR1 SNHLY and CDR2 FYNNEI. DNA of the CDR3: TGTGCCAGCAGTGAGGGGCAGGGGATACAGACCCAGTACTTC. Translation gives CASSEGQGIQTQYF.

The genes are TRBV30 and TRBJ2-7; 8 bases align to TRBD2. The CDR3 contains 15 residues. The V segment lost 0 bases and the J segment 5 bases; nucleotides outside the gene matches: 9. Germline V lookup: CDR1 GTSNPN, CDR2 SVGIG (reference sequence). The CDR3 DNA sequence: TGTGCCTGGAGTGTACTAGCGGCCTTCGCCGACGAGCAGTACTTC. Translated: CAWSVLAAFADEQYF.

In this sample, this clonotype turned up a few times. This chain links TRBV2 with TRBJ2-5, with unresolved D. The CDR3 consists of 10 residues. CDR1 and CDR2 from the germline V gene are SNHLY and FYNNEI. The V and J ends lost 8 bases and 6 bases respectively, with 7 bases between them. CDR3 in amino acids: CASAVQTQYF. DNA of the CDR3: TGTGCCAGCGCCGTCCAGACCCAGTACTTC. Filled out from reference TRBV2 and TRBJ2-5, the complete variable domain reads EPEVTQTPSHQVTQMGQEVILRCVPISNHLYFYWYRQILGQKVEFLVSFYNNEISEKSEIFDDQFSVERPDGSNFTLKIRSTKLEDSAMYFCASAVQTQYFGPGTRLLVL.

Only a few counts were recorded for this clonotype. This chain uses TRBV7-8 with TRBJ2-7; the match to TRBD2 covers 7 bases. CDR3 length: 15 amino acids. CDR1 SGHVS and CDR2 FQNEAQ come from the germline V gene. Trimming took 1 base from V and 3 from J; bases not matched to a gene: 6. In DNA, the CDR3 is TGTGCCAGCAGCTTAGAGGGAGGGGTTGGCTACGAGCAGTACTTC. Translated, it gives CASSLEGGVGYEQYF.